The 24 T cell receptor beta chains below were found in one sample sequenced in a study of CD8+ T cells in alopecia areata. Investigators isolated RNA and reverse transcribed it into cDNA to act as the sequencing template. Measured with immunoSEQ multiplex PCR; TCRdb has only the in-frame clones, and not every one. The sample includes about 190,000 clones, under 70% of them seen just once. Treatment noted: oral pan-JAK inhibitor, 5-10 mg twice daily. The starting material was CD4+ T cells sorted from blood, obtained at week 4, from a patient treated with tofacitinib. These receptors came from a human donor with alopecia areata.

This clone showed up just a few times. The chain employs TRBV7-2 and TRBJ2-1; 8 bases are shared with TRBD2. With 1 base clipped from V and 6 bases from J, the junction kept 11 bases outside the gene matches. This CDR3 has 17 residues. The germline CDR1 and CDR2 sequences are SGHTA and FQGNSA. CDR3: CASSLGIGGARSNEQFF. Here the CDR3 DNA reads TGTGCCAGCAGCTTAGGGATCGGGGGGGCACGATCCAATGAGCAGTTCTTC.

The rearrangement links TRBV9 to TRBJ2-5; D is perhaps TRBD1 (5 bases). The germline gives CDR1 SGDLS, CDR2 YYNGEE. V lost 0 bases, J lost 4 bases, and 13 bases lay in between. The CDR3 is 15 amino acids. This chain's CDR3 is CASSVEGAQGETQYF. In nucleotides, the CDR3 is TGTGCCAGCAGCGTAGAAGGGGCGCAAGGAGAGACCCAGTACTTC.

This clone was seen more than once but under ten times. This chain uses TRBV10-3 with TRBJ1-1; D is undetermined. The CDR3 spans 12 residues. Trimming stripped 5 bases from V and 1 base from J, with 5 bases between. Germline V gene sequence: CDR1 ENHRY, CDR2 SYGVKD. The CDR3 DNA is TGTGCCATCAGTCAAGGGAACACTGAAGCTTTCTTT. Protein: CAISQGNTEAFF.

The chain employs TRBV5-1 and TRBJ2-2; no definite D call. The V gene lost 0 bases and the J gene lost 1 base, with 10 bases spanning the gap. The CDR3 covers 16 residues. Germline lookup yields CDR1 SGHRS and CDR2 YFSETQ. The CDR3 DNA is TGCGCCAGCAGCTTGGTGGGTAGCAGGAACACCGGGGAGCTGTTTTTT. Its translation: CASSLVGSRNTGELFF.

The chain carries TRBV7-9 and TRBJ1-6; weak D call: TRBD1 (5 bases). The CDR3 spans 14 residues. Germline CDR1 is SEHNR and CDR2 is FQNEAQ (reference sequence). Trimming took off 5 bases at V and 6 bases at J, with 11 bases between the two ends. This CDR3 reads CASSHETANSPLHF. In DNA, the CDR3 is TGTGCCAGCAGCCATGAGACAGCTAATTCACCCCTCCACTTT.

This chain joins TRBV30 and TRBJ2-3, with D hard to call. Per germline, CDR1 GTSNPN and CDR2 SVGIG (reference sequence). V lost 6 bases and J lost 1, with 8 bases in between. The CDR3 spans 12 residues. CDR3 sequence (DNA): TGTGCCTGCACGCGCGGCACAGATACGCAGTATTTT. Translation gives CACTRGTDTQYF.

The rearrangement links TRBV5-1 to TRBJ2-7, with D possibly being TRBD1 or TRBD2 (6 bases each). The CDR3 runs to 16 residues. V lost 1 base and J 0 bases, leaving 14 bases between the germline ends. CDR1 and CDR2 from the germline V gene are SGHRS and YFSETQ. Here the CDR3 DNA reads TGCGCCAGCAGCTTGTCTATAGGGGGGAGCTCCTACGAGCAGTACTTC. It is translated as CASSLSIGGSSYEQYF.

This CDR3 reads CASSLRGGFDEQFF. The CDR3 region has the DNA TGCGCCAGCAGCTTGCGGGGAGGATTTGATGAGCAGTTCTTC. The rearrangement links TRBV5-1 to TRBJ2-1; tentative D call: TRBD2 (6 bases). The CDR3 has 14 amino acids. V lost 1 base and J 8 bases, leaving 13 bases between the germline ends. Germline values: CDR1 SGHRS, CDR2 YFSETQ.

This chain uses TRBV30 with TRBJ1-5; tentatively, D is TRBD1 (5 bases). Germline CDR1 GTSNPN, CDR2 SVGIG (reference sequence). The V and J ends lost 2 bases and 7 bases respectively, with 12 bases between them. This CDR3 has 13 residues. DNA for the CDR3: TGTGCCTGGAGTTCGGGGCCAGGCCAGCCCCAGCATTTT. This codes for CAWSSGPGQPQHF. Using reference TRBV30 and TRBJ1-5 for the parts outside the CDR3, the full variable domain is SQTIHQWPATLVQPVGSPLSLECTVEGTSNPNLYWYRQAAGRGLQLLFYSVGIGQISSEVPQNLSASRPQDRQFILSSKKLLLSDSGFYLCAWSSGPGQPQHFGDGTRLSIL.

This clone has more than one count but fewer than ten. The V call is TRBV29-1, the J call TRBJ1-2, with D possibly TRBD1 on 6 matching bases. The germline V gene encodes CDR1 SQVTM and CDR2 ANQGSEA. The CDR3 covers 14 residues. V shed 7 bases and J shed 4 bases, with 19 bases lying between them. The CDR3 sequence: CSGGPTGGSYGYTF. CDR3 sequence (DNA): TGCAGCGGAGGTCCGACAGGCGGTTCCTATGGCTACACCTTC.

This clone appeared once. In DNA form, the CDR3 reads TGTGCCAGCAGCTTGAGAGGGGCGGGAGGCTACACCTTC. Residues: CASSLRGAGGYTF. This chain links TRBV5-6 with TRBJ1-2; D perhaps matches TRBD1 (5 bases). V dropped 1 base and J dropped 8 bases, with 12 bases sitting between them. Per the germline V gene, CDR1 is SGHDT and CDR2 is YYEEEE. The CDR3 extends over 13 amino acids.

The chain couples TRBV19 to TRBJ1-2; D is possibly TRBD1 (6 bases). Germline values: CDR1 LNHDA, CDR2 SQIVND (reference sequence). The CDR3 loop spans 14 amino acids. Trimming took 3 bases from V and 3 from J, leaving 11 bases between them. CDR3 protein: CASSIRQDHYGYTF. The CDR3 bases are TGTGCCAGTAGTATCCGACAGGACCACTATGGCTACACCTTC.

This clone has a handful of counts. V is TRBV30 and J is TRBJ1-1; the D is unclear. CDR3 length: 12 residues. The V end was cut by 2 bases, the J end by 4 bases, with 8 bases between. CDR1 GTSNPN and CDR2 SVGIG come from the germline V gene (reference sequence). CDR3 nucleotide sequence: TGTGCCTGGAGTCTGGGATCCACTGAAGCTTTCTTT. Its translation: CAWSLGSTEAFF.

The J gene is TRBJ2-1, the V gene TRBV30; TRBD2 matches 11 bases. The CDR3 is 14 residues long. V gave up 4 bases and J gave up 10 bases; unmatched junction bases: 9. Germline-derived CDR1 and CDR2 are GTSNPN and SVGIG (reference sequence). The chain's CDR3 is CAWKSSGGAREQFF. The CDR3 region has the DNA TGTGCCTGGAAAAGTAGCGGGGGGGCCCGGGAGCAGTTCTTC. The entire variable domain, with the rest obtained from reference TRBV30 and TRBJ2-1, is as follows: SQTIHQWPATLVQPVGSPLSLECTVEGTSNPNLYWYRQAAGRGLQLLFYSVGIGQISSEVPQNLSASRPQDRQFILSSKKLLLSDSGFYLCAWKSSGGAREQFFGPGTRLTVL.

The chain combines TRBV10-2 with TRBJ2-7, with no clear D. Trimming removed 3 bases from V and 6 bases from J, with 9 bases in between. This CDR3 has 12 amino acids. Germline CDR1 reads WSHSY; CDR2 reads SAAADI. The CDR3 nucleotides read TGCGCCAGCAGTGAATTGAGAGCCGAGCAGTACTTC. Protein sequence: CASSELRAEQYF.

V usage is TRBV6-6 and J usage is TRBJ1-1; D ambiguous. CDR3 length: 14 amino acids. Per the germline V gene, CDR1 is MNHNY and CDR2 is SVGAGI (reference sequence). Deletions cut 5 bases from V and 7 bases from J, with 17 bases between. CDR3 protein: CASSPPVGRIEAFF. CDR3 coding DNA: TGTGCCAGCAGTCCCCCGGTTGGACGCATTGAAGCTTTCTTT.

The genes are TRBV19 and TRBJ2-3; D is unclear. Trimming pared 5 bases from V and 0 bases from J, leaving 12 bases between. Looked up from germline, CDR1 is LNHDA and CDR2 is SQIVND (reference sequence). This CDR3 is built from 15 residues. CDR3 amino acids: CASSARPASTDTQYF. The CDR3 coding sequence is TGTGCCAGTAGTGCCAGACCTGCTAGCACAGATACGCAGTATTTT.

This chain joins TRBV2 and TRBJ1-1; D perhaps matches TRBD1 (6 bases). CDR3 length equals 15 residues. The germline V gene has CDR1 SNHLY and CDR2 FYNNEI. The V end was cut by 6 bases, the J end by 3 bases, with 17 bases between. The DNA for the CDR3 is TGTGCCAGCAGGACTATCCGCAGGGGATACACTGAAGCTTTCTTT. It codes for CASRTIRRGYTEAFF.

This clone showed up just a few times. This chain uses TRBV4-1 with TRBJ1-2, with 9 bases identical to TRBD1. This CDR3 is built from 15 residues. Germline assignment: CDR1 MGHRA and CDR2 YSYEKL. The ends lost 2 bases at V and 5 bases at J; junction bases unmatched: 6. The CDR3 protein is CASSQPRDRVYGYTF. The CDR3 region has the DNA TGCGCCAGCAGCCAACCTAGGGACAGGGTATATGGCTACACCTTC.

The chain is built from TRBV10-3 and TRBJ1-2; TRBD1 agrees at 7 bases. Germline V gene lookup returns CDR1 ENHRY and CDR2 SYGVKD. With 4 bases clipped from V and 0 bases from J, the junction kept 2 bases outside the gene matches. The CDR3 loop spans 14 amino acids. CDR3 nucleotide sequence: TGTGCCATCAGTGGGGACAGTTCTAACTATGGCTACACCTTC. Protein sequence: CAISGDSSNYGYTF.

This clone was seen more than once but under ten times. The chain carries TRBV10-3 and TRBJ2-5; perhaps D is TRBD1 or TRBD2 (6 bases each). Germline V lookup: CDR1 ENHRY, CDR2 SYGVKD. V lost 6 bases and J lost 4, with 18 bases in between. This CDR3 comprises 15 residues. CDR3 protein: CAIRGAQGGLETQYF. CDR3 DNA sequence: TGTGCCATCAGGGGAGCACAGGGAGGACTAGAGACCCAGTACTTC.

This clone has a handful of counts. This sequence joins TRBV6-5 and TRBJ2-7; no definite D call. The V end was cut by 2 bases, the J end by 1 base, with 9 bases between. Germline CDR1 and CDR2: MNHEY and SVGAGI. The CDR3 length is 14 residues. CDR3 sequence reads: CASSYLPDSYEQYF. In DNA form, the CDR3 reads TGTGCCAGCAGTTACCTCCCAGATTCCTACGAGCAGTACTTC.

In this sample, this clone turned up a few times. The chain couples TRBV25-1 to TRBJ2-7, with no clear D. Germline lookup yields CDR1 MGHDK and CDR2 SYGVNS. The CDR3 contains 16 residues. Trimming removed 2 bases from V and 5 bases from J, with 19 bases in between. The CDR3: CASSETPRTPGDEQYF. CDR3 sequence (DNA): TGTGCCAGCAGTGAAACCCCCAGGACCCCCGGTGACGAGCAGTACTTC.

The V gene is TRBV6-1, the J gene TRBJ1-1; D is ambiguous. V dropped 1 base and J dropped 6 bases, with 9 bases sitting between them. The CDR3 has 13 residues. The germline V gene encodes CDR1 MNHNS and CDR2 SASEGT. The CDR3: CASSEDFHSEAFF. DNA of the CDR3: TGTGCCAGCAGTGAAGATTTCCACTCTGAAGCTTTCTTT.